This TCR beta chain was documented in a study of beta chain features in type 1 diabetes. The isolated RNA, all of it, was reverse transcribed, so expressed TCRB transcripts were what got sequenced. TCRdb's table, derived via immunoSEQ multiplex PCR, lists solely in-frame clones and lacks some. The table has a few hundred thousand clones, about 11% seen once. Findings of the study overall: Any HLA effect on TCRB rearrangement was left unresolved by small sub-analyses. Within each of all four CD4+ subsets, Type 1 diabetes patients had TCRB CDR3s that were moderately but significantly shorter.

The J segment lost 8 bases and the V segment lost 3 bases, leaving 4 bases of the junction unmatched. CDR1 and CDR2 from the germline V gene are MNHEY and SMNVEV (reference sequence). The CDR3 covers 13 residues. As to this clone: As yet, its antigen is unknown.

Via the markers CD45RO/CCR7/CD25/CD127/CD95/CD27, stem cell-like memory, regulatory, central memory and naive CD4+ cells were sorted. What was sequenced was naive CD4+ T cells from blood. This TCR derives from a man between 25 and 39 years old with type 1 diabetes. J is TRBJ2-4 and V is TRBV27, with TRBD1 matching over 7 bases. CDR3 sequence: CASSFPGTDIQYF. CDR3 in DNA: TGTGCCAGCAGTTTCCCCGGGACAGACATTCAGTACTTC.